The present TCR beta chain was sequenced within a study of identical twins. Germline assignment: CDR1 SNHLY and CDR2 FYNNEI. The V end was cut by 6 bases, the J end by 5 bases, with 13 bases between. CDR3 length: 14 residues. General study findings and limits: Twin-shared out-of-frame alpha sequences were enriched for low generation probability. Models underestimated TCR alpha sharing (out-of-frame) in monozygotic twins.

This clonotype was counted a few times. The antigen remains undetermined. Only healthy Caucasians were included as donors. TCRdb itself ran the 5' RACE reads through MiXCR, one entry per CDR3 protein. The table lists 550,000 to 700,000 distinct CDR3 sequences, around 9.6% of them singletons. This same sample was also taken into another study, of yellow fever vaccine responses in identical twins. That work contributes: Twins' vaccine T cell response reportedly gave the appearance of partial convergence and partial personalization.

The sequence came from a woman in her late teens or twenties in good health. Sequenced material: PBMCs. The chain joins TRBV2 to TRBJ1-4; D not resolved. The CDR3 region is CASSTLRGNEKLFF. DNA of the CDR3: TGTGCCAGCAGCACCCTGCGGGGAAATGAAAAACTGTTTTTT.